The 26 T cell receptor beta chains presented below share a single source sample, sequenced in a study of T cells in Graves' hyperthyroidism and ophthalmopathy. Amplification of TCR beta CDR3 regions used RNA as the template. Using the HTBI primer set, a first-round RT-PCR was run on the TCR CDR3. TCRdb processed the multiplex PCR reads anew with MiXCR; each CDR3 protein has one entry. Of around 500,000 distinct CDR3 sequences listed, about 15% are singletons. Specimen: blood. The receptors shown here come from a woman in her thirties or forties with Graves' hyperthyroidism.

V and J are TRBV7-9 and TRBJ2-5, with D maybe TRBD2 (6 bases). Germline CDR1 is SEHNR and CDR2 is FQNEAQ (reference sequence). V lost 6 bases to trimming and J lost 0 bases, with 20 bases between them. This CDR3 contains 17 residues. Written as DNA, the CDR3 is TGTGCCAGCAGTCACGCCGGAGGGGAGATGTACCAAGAGACCCAGTACTTC. This codes for CASSHAGGEMYQETQYF.

The rearrangement links TRBV7-9 to TRBJ2-2, with TRBD2 identical over 11 bases. The germline V gene encodes CDR1 SEHNR and CDR2 FQNEAQ (reference sequence). The CDR3 runs 19 residues. After removal of 1 base from V and 4 bases from J, the junction contained 11 bases not matched to a gene. The CDR3 DNA reads TGTGCCAGCAGCTTAGGATTTGCGACAGGACTAGCGGGCACCGGGGAGCTGTTTTTT. Translated, it gives CASSLGFATGLAGTGELFF. Full variable domain (remainder filled in from reference TRBV7-9 and TRBJ2-2): DTGVSQNPRHKITKRGQNVTFRCDPISEHNRLYWYRQTLGQGPEFLTYFQNEAQLEKSRLLSDRFSAERPKGSFSTLEIQRTEQGDSAMYLCASSLGFATGLAGTGELFFGEGSRLTVL.

This clonotype showed up many times. The V and J genes are TRBV3-1 and TRBJ2-7; a weak D match, TRBD1 (6 bases). This CDR3 has 13 residues. Deletions cut 1 base from V and 2 bases from J, with 6 bases between. Germline CDR1 and CDR2: LGHDT and YNNKEL (reference sequence). The CDR3 DNA follows: TGTGCCAGCAGCCAAGGGGGGCCCTACGAGCAGTACTTC. It encodes CASSQGGPYEQYF.

This clonotype was observed at least ten times. The chain employs TRBV30 and TRBJ1-1; D unresolved. CDR3 size: 13 residues. Germline CDR1 reads GTSNPN; CDR2 reads SVGIG (reference sequence). Trimming stripped 0 bases from V and 5 bases from J, with 10 bases between. The CDR3 nucleotides read TGTGCCTGGAGTGTCGTCCAAGGTACTGAAGCTTTCTTT. Protein sequence: CAWSVVQGTEAFF.

Of note for this clonotype: The junction differs from germline at one of its ends, possibly a read error. The chain carries TRBV6-5 and TRBJ2-2; 8 nucleotides agree with TRBD1. This CDR3 region has 15 residues. Germline CDR1 MNHEY, CDR2 SVGAGI. The CDR3: CASSYDRGPSGELLF. The CDR3 nucleotides read TGTGCCAGCAGTTACGACAGGGGTCCATCCGGGGAGCTGCTTTTT.

This clonotype has ten or more counts. This chain connects TRBV20-1 to TRBJ2-2; the D is unclear. V lost 3 bases, J lost 0 bases, and 11 bases lay in between. The germline CDR1 and CDR2 sequences are DFQATT and SNEGSKA (reference sequence). CDR3 length: 15 residues. This CDR3 reads CSARGTGPNTGELFF. CDR3 coding DNA: TGCAGTGCTAGGGGCACCGGGCCGAACACCGGGGAGCTGTTTTTT.

This clonotype showed up just a few times. CDR3 sequence (DNA): TGTGCCAGCAGCTCCGAGCCAGGGACTTACTACGAGCAGTACTTC. The encoded protein is CASSSEPGTYYEQYF. The V gene is TRBV7-2, the J gene TRBJ2-7; TRBD2 might be the D (6 bases). Germline lookup yields CDR1 SGHTA and CDR2 FQGNSA. V was trimmed by 4 bases and J by 3 bases, leaving 16 bases between them. This CDR3 spans 15 amino acids. The full variable domain, completed using reference TRBV7-2 and TRBJ2-7, is GAGVSQSPSNKVTEKGKDVELRCDPISGHTALYWYRQSLGQGLEFLIYFQGNSAPDKSGLPSDRFSAERTGGSVSTLTIQRTQQEDSAVYLCASSSEPGTYYEQYFGPGTRLTVT.

The chain joins TRBV4-1 to TRBJ1-6; no reliable D call. V lost 0 bases, J lost 5 bases, and 8 bases lay in between. Looked up from germline, CDR1 is MGHRA and CDR2 is YSYEKL. The length of the CDR3 is 15 residues. The CDR3 nucleotides read TGCGCCAGCAGCCAAGATCGGCGGAATAATTCACCCCTCCACTTT. It translates to CASSQDRRNNSPLHF.

The chain has TRBV6-1 and TRBJ1-2; no clear D. Trimming left V 7 bases short and J 0 bases short, with 15 bases between. The CDR3 length is 15 residues. Germline values: CDR1 MNHNS, CDR2 SASEGT. CDR3 sequence: CASKSWAVTNYGYTF. The CDR3 nucleotides read TGTGCCAGCAAGTCATGGGCGGTGACTAACTATGGCTACACCTTC.

The sample holds many counts of this clonotype. The rearrangement uses TRBV2 and TRBJ2-5, with no clear D. The CDR3 sequence is 13 residues long. Germline CDR1 SNHLY, CDR2 FYNNEI. The ends were cut back, 2 bases at V and 2 bases at J, with 6 bases in the middle. CDR3 in amino acids: CASSESVQETQYF. The CDR3 DNA follows: TGTGCCAGCAGTGAATCTGTACAAGAGACCCAGTACTTC. Supplemented by reference TRBV2 and TRBJ2-5, the full variable domain reads EPEVTQTPSHQVTQMGQEVILRCVPISNHLYFYWYRQILGQKVEFLVSFYNNEISEKSEIFDDQFSVERPDGSNFTLKIRSTKLEDSAMYFCASSESVQETQYFGPGTRLLVL.

The V and J genes are TRBV28 and TRBJ2-1, with 13 bases fitting TRBD2. After removal of 6 bases from V and 0 bases from J, the junction contained 5 bases not matched to a gene. In germline, CDR1 is MDHEN, CDR2 SYDVKM. The CDR3 is 17 residues long. The CDR3 spells CASRMTSGRSSYNEQFF. The CDR3 DNA reads TGTGCCAGCAGGATGACTAGCGGGAGGAGCTCCTACAATGAGCAGTTCTTC.

This clonotype was observed at least ten times. The rearrangement joins TRBV28 to TRBJ2-1; D remains unclear. CDR1 and CDR2 (germline): MDHEN, SYDVKM. Trimming removed 6 bases from V and 9 bases from J, with 15 bases in between. CDR3 length equals 13 residues. In DNA form, the CDR3 reads TGTGCCAGCAGCTCCCGCCCCCATAGTGAGCAGTTCTTC. Translation gives CASSSRPHSEQFF. Full variable domain (remainder filled in from reference TRBV28 and TRBJ2-1): DVKVTQSSRYLVKRTGEKVFLECVQDMDHENMFWYRQDPGLGLRLIYFSYDVKMKEKGDIPEGYSVSREKKERFSLILESASTNQTSMYLCASSSRPHSEQFFGPGTRLTVL.

This clonotype has a count of ten or more. The gene calls are TRBV15 and TRBJ1-1; tentatively, D is TRBD1 (5 bases). Germline-derived CDR1 and CDR2 are LNHNV and YYDKDF (reference sequence). The CDR3 totals 16 residues. The germline V and J ends were trimmed by 0 bases and 0 bases, with 11 bases remaining between them. This CDR3 is CATSRDVRGMNTEAFF. The CDR3 region has the DNA TGTGCCACCAGCAGAGATGTTCGGGGGATGAACACTGAAGCTTTCTTT.

The V call is TRBV19, the J call TRBJ2-5; D is ambiguous. V was pared by 1 base and J by 11 bases, with 11 bases between. The CDR3 runs 12 residues. CDR1 and CDR2 from the germline V gene are LNHDA and SQIVND (reference sequence). CDR3 residues: CASSIGPEKQYF. The CDR3 DNA reads TGTGCCAGTAGTATAGGACCAGAGAAGCAGTACTTC. Full variable domain (outside the CDR3, taken from reference TRBV19 and TRBJ2-5): DGGITQSPKYLFRKEGQNVTLSCEQNLNHDAMYWYRQDPGQGLRLIYYSQIVNDFQKGDIAEGYSVSREKKESFPLTVTSAQKNPTAFYLCASSIGPEKQYFGPGTRLLVL.

This clonotype was recorded at least ten times. The chain uses TRBV11-2 and TRBJ2-2; D may be TRBD1 (5 bases). The CDR3 sequence is 12 residues long. The ends were cut back, 1 base at V and 9 bases at J, with 6 bases in the middle. Looked up from germline, CDR1 is SGHAT and CDR2 is FQNNGV. Here the CDR3 reads CASSLAGWELFF. CDR3 bases: TGTGCCAGCAGCTTAGCAGGGTGGGAGCTGTTTTTT.

This clonotype was observed at least ten times. This chain connects TRBV7-9 to TRBJ2-1, with 10 nucleotides matching TRBD2. This CDR3 has 15 amino acids. CDR1 is SEHNR, CDR2 FQNEAQ, per germline (reference sequence). V lost 2 bases and J lost 7; bases outside the gene matches: 5. The CDR3: CASSLQAGGPNEQFF. In nucleotides, the CDR3 is TGTGCCAGCAGCTTACAAGCGGGAGGGCCGAATGAGCAGTTCTTC. Variable domain in full (rest from reference TRBV7-9 and TRBJ2-1): DTGVSQNPRHKITKRGQNVTFRCDPISEHNRLYWYRQTLGQGPEFLTYFQNEAQLEKSRLLSDRFSAERPKGSFSTLEIQRTEQGDSAMYLCASSLQAGGPNEQFFGPGTRLTVL.

This clonotype was recorded many times. This chain connects TRBV28 to TRBJ2-1, with 7 bases identical to TRBD1. Losses at the gene ends were 9 bases for V and 2 bases for J; bases not matched to a gene: 10. The CDR3 extends over 15 amino acids. Germline V lookup: CDR1 MDHEN, CDR2 SYDVKM. The DNA for the CDR3 is TGTGCCAGTAGATCCCAGGGGGTGACCTACAATGAGCAGTTCTTC. Its protein is CASRSQGVTYNEQFF.

In its sample, this clonotype was seen many times. The chain joins TRBV24-1 to TRBJ2-1, with 13 nucleotides matching TRBD2. Unmatched junction bases numbered 14, after V lost 5 bases and J lost 8 bases. The germline V gene encodes CDR1 KGHDR and CDR2 SFDVKD. This CDR3 is 18 amino acids long. CDR3: CATSVVGLAGVRPDEQFF. DNA of the CDR3: TGTGCCACCAGTGTAGTCGGACTAGCGGGAGTAAGGCCCGATGAGCAGTTCTTC.

In its sample, this clonotype was seen a few times. The chain joins TRBV6-2 or TRBV6-3 to TRBJ2-7; D gene ambiguous. From germline, CDR1 is MNHEY and CDR2 SVGEGT. The CDR3 runs to 11 residues. The ends were cut back, 0 bases at V and 7 bases at J, with 4 bases in the middle. The CDR3 sequence is CASSYSREQYF. CDR3 in DNA: TGTGCCAGCAGTTACTCTCGGGAGCAGTACTTC.

This chain joins TRBV5-1 and TRBJ1-2, with 8 bases that match TRBD1. The junction had 7 bases not matched to a gene; V was cut back by 5 bases and J by 7 bases. The germline CDR1 and CDR2 sequences are SGHRS and YFSETQ. The CDR3 consists of 13 residues. The CDR3 is CASSSEDRAGYTF. The CDR3 DNA follows: TGCGCCAGCAGTTCAGAGGACAGGGCTGGCTACACCTTC. The full variable domain, with the rest looked up from reference TRBV5-1 and TRBJ1-2, is KAGVTQTPRYLIKTRGQQVTLSCSPISGHRSVSWYQQTPGQGLQFLFEYFSETQRNKGNFPGRFSGRQFSNSRSEMNVSTLELGDSALYLCASSSEDRAGYTFGSGTRLTVV.

There are many counts of this clonotype. The chain is built from TRBV7-8 and TRBJ1-5; D is uncertain. Germline CDR1 and CDR2: SGHVS and FQNEAQ. V was clipped by 3 bases and J by 4 bases, with 13 bases between them. This CDR3 has 15 amino acids. The CDR3 sequence is CASSFWMGPNQPQHF. CDR3 sequence (DNA): TGTGCCAGCAGCTTCTGGATGGGTCCGAATCAGCCCCAGCATTTT.

The table lists this clonotype with a few counts. V usage is TRBV19 and J usage is TRBJ2-3; 7 nucleotides line up with TRBD2. V dropped 7 bases and J dropped 4; count of bases not matched to a gene: 14. Germline V CDR1 and CDR2: LNHDA, SQIVND (reference sequence). The CDR3 runs to 16 residues. The CDR3 here is CASTHRREPGSDTQYF. CDR3 sequence (DNA): TGTGCCAGTACCCATCGGCGGGAGCCCGGATCAGATACGCAGTATTTT.

This clonotype came up many times. This chain uses TRBV5-1 with TRBJ2-1, with 9 bases identical to TRBD2. Trimming removed 4 bases from V and 2 bases from J; junction bases left unmatched: 4. From germline, CDR1 is SGHRS and CDR2 YFSETQ. The CDR3 has 15 amino acids. The CDR3 loop is CASSTLAGTYNEQFF. CDR3 bases: TGCGCCAGCAGCACTCTAGCGGGAACCTACAATGAGCAGTTCTTC.

This clonotype was picked up many times. The J gene is TRBJ2-3, the V gene TRBV7-2; TRBD2 agrees at 7 bases. The CDR3 is made up of 15 amino acids. CDR1 and CDR2 (germline): SGHTA, FQGNSA. After removal of 7 bases from V and 0 bases from J, the junction contained 7 bases not matched to a gene. DNA for the CDR3: TGTGCCAGCACCCCGGCTAGCGGTAGCACAGATACGCAGTATTTT. As protein: CASTPASGSTDTQYF.

V gene TRBV29-1 combines with J gene TRBJ1-1; D is possibly TRBD1 (6 bases). This CDR3 has 12 amino acids. CDR1 is SQVTM, CDR2 ANQGSEA, per germline. V shed 7 bases and J shed 2 bases, with 11 bases lying between them. The CDR3 reads CSGTQGNTEAFF. CDR3 in DNA: TGCAGCGGGACACAGGGAAACACTGAAGCTTTCTTT.

This rearrangement joins TRBV5-5 to TRBJ2-5; no definite D call. Looked up from germline, CDR1 is SGHKS and CDR2 is YYEKEE (reference sequence). The CDR3 loop spans 13 amino acids. Trimming stripped 1 base from V and 3 bases from J, with 7 bases between. DNA for the CDR3: TGTGCCAGCAGCTTGTTTGGGGAAGAGACCCAGTACTTC. This gives the protein CASSLFGEETQYF.